The clone carrying this T cell receptor (beta chain) has just one count. Its antigen remains unknown. Given a much more abundant clone one base away, this may be a read error. The CDR3 consists of 19 residues. Germline V gives CDR1 SEHNR, CDR2 FQNEAQ (reference sequence). What was amplified from RNA transcripts were TCR beta CDR3 regions. A first-round RT-PCR of the TCR CDR3 used the HTBI primer set. Via MiXCR, TCRdb re-called the multiplex PCR reads, giving one row per CDR3 protein. The table lists approximately 590,000 distinct CDR3 sequences, more than 15% of them singletons. This sample is drawn from a study of T cells in Graves' hyperthyroidism and ophthalmopathy. Study information: The blood sample was taken at first diagnosis, before treatment began.

Findings and limits, study-wide: Separating ophthalmopathy from stable hyperthyroidism was achieved by a 13 V-J model.

Graves' hyperthyroidism was deemed stable given no ophthalmopathy progression within 18 months. The source of the PBMCs was less than 12 ml of fresh peripheral blood. Sample: blood. This clonotype was sampled from a woman aged 25 to 39 with Graves' hyperthyroidism. The chain is built from TRBV7-9 and TRBJ2-1; 11 bases map to TRBD2. CDR3 residues: CASSPSGGKIPSSHNEQFF. CDR3 nucleotide sequence: TGTGCCAGCAGCCCTAGCGGGGGGAAGATACCTAGCTCCCACAATGAGCAGTTCTTC.